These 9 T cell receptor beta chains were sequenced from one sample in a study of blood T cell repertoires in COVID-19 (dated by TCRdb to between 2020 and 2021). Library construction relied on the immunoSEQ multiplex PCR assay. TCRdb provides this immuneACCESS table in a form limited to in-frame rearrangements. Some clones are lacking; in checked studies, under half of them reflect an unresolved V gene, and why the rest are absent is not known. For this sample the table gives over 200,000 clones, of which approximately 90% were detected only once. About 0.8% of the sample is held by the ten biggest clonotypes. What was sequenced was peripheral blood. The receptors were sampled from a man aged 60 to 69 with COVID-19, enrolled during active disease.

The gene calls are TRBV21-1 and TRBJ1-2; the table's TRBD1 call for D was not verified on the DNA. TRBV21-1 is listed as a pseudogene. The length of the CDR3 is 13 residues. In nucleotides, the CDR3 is TGTGCCAGCAGCAAACAGGGTGACTATGGCTACACCTTC. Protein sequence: CASSKQGDYGYTF.

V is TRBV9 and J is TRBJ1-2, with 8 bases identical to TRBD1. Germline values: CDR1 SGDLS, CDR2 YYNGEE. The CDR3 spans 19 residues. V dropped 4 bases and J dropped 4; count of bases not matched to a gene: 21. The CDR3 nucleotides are TGTGCCAGCAGCCCACAAAAGACAGGGGAGCTGGTAAGGTTCTATGGCTACACCTTC. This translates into CASSPQKTGELVRFYGYTF.

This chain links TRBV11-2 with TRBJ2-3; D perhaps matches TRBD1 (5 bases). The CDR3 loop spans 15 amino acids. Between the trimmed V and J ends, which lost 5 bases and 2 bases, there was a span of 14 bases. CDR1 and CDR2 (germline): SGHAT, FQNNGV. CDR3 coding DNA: TGTGCCAGCAGCGGGGCTCCGAACAACACAGATACGCAGTATTTT. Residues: CASSGAPNNTDTQYF. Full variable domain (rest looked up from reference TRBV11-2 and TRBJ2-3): EAGVAQSPRYKIIEKRQSVAFWCNPISGHATLYWYQQILGQGPKLLIQFQNNGVVDDSQLPKDRFSAERLKGVDSTLKIQPAKLEDSAVYLCASSGAPNNTDTQYFGPGTRLTVL.

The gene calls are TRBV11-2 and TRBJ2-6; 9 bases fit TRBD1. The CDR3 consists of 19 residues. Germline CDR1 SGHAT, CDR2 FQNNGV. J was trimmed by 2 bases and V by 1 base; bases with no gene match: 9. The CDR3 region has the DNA TGTGCCAGCAGCTTAGGATTCGGACAGGGGTTGGCTGGGGCCAACGTCCTGACTTTC. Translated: CASSLGFGQGLAGANVLTF. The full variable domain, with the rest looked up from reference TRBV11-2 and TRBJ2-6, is EAGVAQSPRYKIIEKRQSVAFWCNPISGHATLYWYQQILGQGPKLLIQFQNNGVVDDSQLPKDRFSAERLKGVDSTLKIQPAKLEDSAVYLCASSLGFGQGLAGANVLTFGAGSRLTVL.

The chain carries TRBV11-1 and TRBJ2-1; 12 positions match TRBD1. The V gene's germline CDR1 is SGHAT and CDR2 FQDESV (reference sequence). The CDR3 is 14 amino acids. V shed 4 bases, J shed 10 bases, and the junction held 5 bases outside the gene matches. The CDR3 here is CASSSRDRGHEQFF. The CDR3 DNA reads TGTGCCAGCAGCTCCAGGGACAGGGGGCACGAGCAGTTCTTC.

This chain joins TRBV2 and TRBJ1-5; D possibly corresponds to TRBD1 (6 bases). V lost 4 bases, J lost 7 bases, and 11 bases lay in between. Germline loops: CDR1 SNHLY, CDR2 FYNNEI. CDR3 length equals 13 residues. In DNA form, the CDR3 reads TGTGCCAGCAGTGCGCAGGGGCGGCAGCCCCAGCATTTT. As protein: CASSAQGRQPQHF.

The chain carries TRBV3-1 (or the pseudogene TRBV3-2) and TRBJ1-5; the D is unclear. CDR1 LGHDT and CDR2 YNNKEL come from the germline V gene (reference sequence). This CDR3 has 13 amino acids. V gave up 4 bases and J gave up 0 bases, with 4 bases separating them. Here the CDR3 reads CASSPGSNQPQHF. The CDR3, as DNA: TGTGCCAGCAGCCCAGGTAGCAATCAGCCCCAGCATTTT.

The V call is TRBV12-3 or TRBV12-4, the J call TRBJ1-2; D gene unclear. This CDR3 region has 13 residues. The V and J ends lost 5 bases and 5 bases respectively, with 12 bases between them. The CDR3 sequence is CASSVGVLYGYTF. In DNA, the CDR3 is TGTGCCAGCAGTGTCGGTGTTCTTTATGGCTACACCTTC.

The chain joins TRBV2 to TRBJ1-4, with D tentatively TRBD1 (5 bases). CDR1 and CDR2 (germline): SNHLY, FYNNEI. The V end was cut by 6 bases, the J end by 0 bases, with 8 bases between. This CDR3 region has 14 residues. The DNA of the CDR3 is TGTGCCAGCAGGACAGCTTCAACTAATGAAAAACTGTTTTTT. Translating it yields CASRTASTNEKLFF.